Sequencing of this TCR beta chain was carried out in a study of shared T cell receptors in the human thymus. From germline, CDR1 is LNHDA and CDR2 SQIVND (reference sequence). The V gene lost 6 bases and the J gene lost 7 bases, with 16 bases spanning the gap. This CDR3 has 14 amino acids. Profiling relied on immunoSEQ multiplex PCR, and the TCRdb table lists in-frame clones only, not all of them. The data contain about 660,000 clones, 87% of them singletons. This sample also appeared in a second study, on human thymus T cells. This second study notes: Those donating were healthy Finnish infants in corrective surgery for congenital heart defects. During corrective heart surgery, resections were taken, and the thymus tissue came from them. Thymic as well as blood repertoires seemed to favor certain V and J genes unevenly. Related studies noted strongly shared thymic repertoires across unrelated people.

The chain uses TRBV19 and TRBJ2-1; D is perhaps TRBD1 (6 bases). This TCR was recovered from a boy less than two years old with a congenital heart defect. The source material was thymocytes. CDR3 protein: CASRITQGKNEQFF. CDR3 bases: TGTGCCAGTAGGATTACACAGGGAAAGAATGAGCAGTTCTTC.